Presented here are 14 T cell receptor beta chains from one specimen sequenced in a study of T cell clones after liver transplantation. Sequencing was performed with immunoSEQ multiplex PCR; in TCRdb, only in-frame clones are kept and a portion is missing. This table has 80,000 or so clones, nearly 85% appearing once. This sample comprised CD4+ T cells from blood, obtained approximately 3.5 years after liver transplant. The receptors here all came from a human patient who received a liver transplant. Some T cells may possibly be graft donor cells.

This sequence joins TRBV10-2 and TRBJ2-2; D uncertain. V was clipped by 7 bases and J by 2 bases, with 11 bases between them. In germline, CDR1 is WSHSY, CDR2 SAAADI. CDR3 size: 14 residues. CDR3 sequence reads: CASIRRNNTGELFF. In DNA, the CDR3 is TGCGCCAGCATACGGCGGAATAACACCGGGGAGCTGTTTTTT.

The J gene is TRBJ2-2, the V gene TRBV7-2; D is ambiguous. Per germline, CDR1 SGHTA and CDR2 FQGNSA. The CDR3 length is 15 residues. Trimming took 3 bases from V and 0 from J, leaving 8 bases between them. The CDR3: CASSLRPTNTGELFF. CDR3 bases: TGTGCCAGCAGCTTGAGACCAACGAACACCGGGGAGCTGTTTTTT.

The genes are TRBV11-2 and TRBJ1-2, with 9 nucleotides matching TRBD1. The CDR3 consists of 15 residues. From germline, CDR1 is SGHAT and CDR2 FQNNGV. V dropped 5 bases and J dropped 4; count of bases not matched to a gene: 8. CDR3 amino acids: CASSENRGLVYGYTF. In DNA form, the CDR3 reads TGTGCCAGCAGCGAAAACAGGGGGCTCGTCTATGGCTACACCTTC.

V gene TRBV11-2 combines with J gene TRBJ2-7; 7 nucleotides align to TRBD2. The length of the CDR3 is 13 residues. J gave up 4 bases and V 10 bases, and 10 bases lay outside the gene matches. Germline CDR1 is SGHAT and CDR2 is FQNNGV. The CDR3 spells CATSMGDYYEQYF. As DNA, the CDR3 is TGTGCCACCTCCATGGGGGACTATTACGAGCAGTACTTC.

The chain links TRBV28 to TRBJ1-2, with unresolved D. The CDR3 is made up of 14 amino acids. Germline lookup yields CDR1 MDHEN and CDR2 SYDVKM. The V end was cut by 7 bases, the J end by 4 bases, with 16 bases between. The CDR3 nucleotides are TGTGCCAGCACCCCCCCCAGCCAGGTCTATGGCTACACCTTC. Amino acids: CASTPPSQVYGYTF.

Of note for this clone: The sample holds other DNA sequences that translate to the same CDR3. The CDR3 coding sequence is TGTGCCAGCAGTATGGGCGGCCTCTCCTACGAGCAGTACTTC. It encodes CASSMGGLSYEQYF. The V gene is TRBV28, the J gene TRBJ2-7; D unresolved. Trimming removed 5 bases from V and 0 bases from J, with 11 bases in between. The CDR3 extends over 14 amino acids. The germline CDR1 and CDR2 sequences are MDHEN and SYDVKM.

Note on this clone: This specimen includes other DNA sequences encoding the same CDR3. The chain is built from TRBV30 and TRBJ1-2, with 7 bases matching TRBD1. The CDR3 totals 13 residues. Per germline, CDR1 GTSNPN and CDR2 SVGIG (reference sequence). V shed 2 bases and J 4 bases; nucleotides not matched to a gene: 4. CDR3 residues: CAWSRDRPYGYTF. CDR3 nucleotides: TGTGCCTGGAGTAGGGACAGACCCTATGGCTACACCTTC.

The chain joins TRBV30 to TRBJ1-4; TRBD1 might be the D (5 bases). Germline values: CDR1 GTSNPN, CDR2 SVGIG (reference sequence). The CDR3 is 12 amino acids. V lost 3 bases and J lost 8, with 10 bases in between. This CDR3 is CAWRGVGEKLFF. DNA of the CDR3: TGTGCCTGGAGGGGGGTAGGAGAAAAACTGTTTTTT.

This clone has more than one count but fewer than ten. J is TRBJ2-7 and V is TRBV18; D may be TRBD2 (5 bases). Germline CDR1 is KGHSH and CDR2 is LQKENI. The CDR3 is made up of 14 amino acids. V was trimmed by 3 bases and J by 3 bases, leaving 12 bases between them. The DNA of the CDR3 is TGTGCCAGCTCACCCCTGGAGGCCGTCTACGAGCAGTACTTC. Its translation: CASSPLEAVYEQYF.

This clone was found once. The gene calls are TRBV11-2 and TRBJ1-2; 10 nucleotides match TRBD1. This CDR3 comprises 17 residues. Germline V gene data show CDR1 as SGHAT and CDR2 as FQNNGV. V gave up 5 bases and J gave up 3 bases; unmatched junction bases: 12. The CDR3 loop is CASSARQGAGTYYGYTF. Written as DNA, the CDR3 is TGTGCCAGCAGCGCCCGACAGGGGGCCGGAACGTACTATGGCTACACCTTC.

The CDR3 DNA follows: TGCGCCAGCAGCCAACCCTCGCGGGAGACAGATACGCAGTATTTT. It translates to CASSQPSRETDTQYF. The chain carries TRBV4-1 and TRBJ2-3; 7 bases align to TRBD2. With 2 bases clipped from V and 3 bases from J, the junction kept 5 bases outside the gene matches. Germline V lookup: CDR1 MGHRA, CDR2 YSYEKL. CDR3 length: 15 amino acids.

This clone was counted a few times. The rearrangement joins TRBV18 to TRBJ1-2; possible D gene TRBD1, 6 bases. CDR1 is KGHSH and CDR2 is LQKENI in the germline V gene. V was clipped by 4 bases and J by 4 bases, with 13 bases between them. This CDR3 is 14 amino acids long. This CDR3 reads CASSQQGGSYGYTF. As DNA, the CDR3 is TGTGCCAGCTCACAACAGGGAGGCAGCTATGGCTACACCTTC.

The V gene is TRBV11-3, the J gene TRBJ2-2; perhaps TRBD1 as D (5 bases). Trimming left V 6 bases short and J 0 bases short, with 8 bases between. Germline loops: CDR1 SGHNT, CDR2 YENEEA. The CDR3 loop spans 14 amino acids. In DNA, the CDR3 is TGTGCCAGCAGACAAGGGGCGAACACCGGGGAGCTGTTTTTT. Its protein is CASRQGANTGELFF.

The rearrangement uses TRBV5-1 and TRBJ2-5; 7 nucleotides match TRBD1. This CDR3 is built from 14 residues. Trimming took 3 bases from V and 1 from J; bases not matched to a gene: 3. CDR1 SGHRS and CDR2 YFSETQ come from the germline V gene. The CDR3 region has the DNA TGCGCCAGCAGCTGGGCAGGGGGCCAAGAGACCCAGTACTTC. This codes for CASSWAGGQETQYF.